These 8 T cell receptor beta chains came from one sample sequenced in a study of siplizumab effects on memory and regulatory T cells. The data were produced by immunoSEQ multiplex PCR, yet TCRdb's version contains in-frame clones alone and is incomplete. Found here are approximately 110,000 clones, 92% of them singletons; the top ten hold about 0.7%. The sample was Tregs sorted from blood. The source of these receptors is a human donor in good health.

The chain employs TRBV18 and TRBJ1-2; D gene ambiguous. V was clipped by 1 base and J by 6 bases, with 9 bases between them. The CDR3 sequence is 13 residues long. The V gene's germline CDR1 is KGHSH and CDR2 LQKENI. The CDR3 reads CASSPRSTDGYTF. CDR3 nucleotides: TGTGCCAGCTCACCACGATCCACGGATGGCTACACCTTC.

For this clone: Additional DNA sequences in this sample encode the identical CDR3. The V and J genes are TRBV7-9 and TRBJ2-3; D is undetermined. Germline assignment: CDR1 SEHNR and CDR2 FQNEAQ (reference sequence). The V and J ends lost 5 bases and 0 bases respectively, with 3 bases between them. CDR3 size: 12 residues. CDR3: CASSLSTDTQYF. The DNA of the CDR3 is TGTGCCAGCAGCCTTAGCACAGATACGCAGTATTTT.

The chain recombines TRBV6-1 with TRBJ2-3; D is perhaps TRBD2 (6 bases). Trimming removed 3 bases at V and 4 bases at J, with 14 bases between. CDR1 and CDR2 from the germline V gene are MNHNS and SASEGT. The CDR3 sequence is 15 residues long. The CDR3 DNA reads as TGTGCCAGCAGTGACGAGTTCACGGGGGCAGATACGCAGTATTTT. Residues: CASSDEFTGADTQYF.

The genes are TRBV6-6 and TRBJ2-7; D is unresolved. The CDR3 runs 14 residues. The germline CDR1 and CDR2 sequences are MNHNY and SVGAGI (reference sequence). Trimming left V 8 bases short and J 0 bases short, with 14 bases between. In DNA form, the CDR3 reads TGTGCCAGCTGGCACCCAAACTACTCCTACGAGCAGTACTTC. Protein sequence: CASWHPNYSYEQYF.

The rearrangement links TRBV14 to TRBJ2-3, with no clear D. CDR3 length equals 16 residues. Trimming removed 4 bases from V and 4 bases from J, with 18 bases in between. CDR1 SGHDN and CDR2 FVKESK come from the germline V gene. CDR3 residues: CASSLFRALRADTQYF. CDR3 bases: TGTGCCAGCAGCCTATTCCGGGCCCTTCGGGCAGATACGCAGTATTTT.

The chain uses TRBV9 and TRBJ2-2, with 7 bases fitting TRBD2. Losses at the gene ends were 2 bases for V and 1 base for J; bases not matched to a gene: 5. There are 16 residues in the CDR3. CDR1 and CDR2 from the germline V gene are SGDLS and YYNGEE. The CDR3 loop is CASSVRPGGNTGELFF. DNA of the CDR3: TGTGCCAGCAGCGTCCGGCCGGGAGGGAACACCGGGGAGCTGTTTTTT. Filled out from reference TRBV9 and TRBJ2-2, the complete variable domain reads DSGVTQTPKHLITATGQRVTLRCSPRSGDLSVYWYQQSLDQGLQFLIQYYNGEERAKGNILERFSAQQFPDLHSELNLSSLELGDSALYFCASSVRPGGNTGELFFGEGSRLTVL.

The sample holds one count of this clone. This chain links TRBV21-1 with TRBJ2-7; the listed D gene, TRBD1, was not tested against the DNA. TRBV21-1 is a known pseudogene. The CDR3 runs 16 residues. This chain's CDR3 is CASSKLGTGGLYEQYF. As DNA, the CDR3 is TGTGCCAGCAGCAAACTTGGGACAGGGGGCCTCTACGAGCAGTACTTC.

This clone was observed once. The CDR3 DNA sequence: TGTGCCAGCACTTCCTACAATGAGCAGTTCTTC. Protein: CASTSYNEQFF. The J gene is TRBJ2-1, the V gene TRBV2; D remains unclear. V gave up 7 bases and J gave up 1 base, with 2 bases separating them. Germline CDR1 and CDR2: SNHLY and FYNNEI. The CDR3 is 11 amino acids.